These 27 T cell receptor beta chains share one sample of origin, sequenced in a study of identical twins. A single record per CDR3 protein comes from TCRdb applying MiXCR to the 5' RACE reads. Counted here are about 340,000 distinct CDR3 sequences, 12% occurring once; the ten biggest clones make up approximately 7.9%. These same data were also listed under a study on yellow fever vaccine responses in identical twins.

Sequenced sample: CD8+ T cells sorted from blood. All receptors derive from a woman aged 18-30 years in good health.

J is TRBJ2-1 and V is TRBV14; possibly TRBD1 for D (5 bases). V lost 8 bases and J lost 0, with 14 bases in between. The CDR3 length is 15 residues. The germline gives CDR1 SGHDN, CDR2 FVKESK. The DNA for the CDR3 is TGTGCCAGCCGAGCCCAGGACAACTCCTACAATGAGCAGTTCTTC. As protein: CASRAQDNSYNEQFF.

This clonotype was counted a few times. The genes are TRBV12-3 or TRBV12-4 and TRBJ1-4; D not certain. The CDR3 contains 17 residues. V dropped 6 bases and J dropped 11 bases, with 28 bases sitting between them. The CDR3 is CASSTDSPRGPGFKLFF. In DNA form, the CDR3 reads TGTGCCAGCAGCACAGACTCCCCCCGAGGACCAGGCTTTAAACTGTTTTTT.

The rearrangement links TRBV5-1 to TRBJ2-1; perhaps D is TRBD1 or TRBD2 (5 bases each). The CDR3 has 16 amino acids. The V gene's germline CDR1 is SGHRS and CDR2 YFSETQ. Deletions cut 4 bases from V and 5 bases from J, with 19 bases between. The CDR3 protein is CASSTTTGTHDNEQFF. CDR3 nucleotides: TGCGCCAGCAGCACAACTACCGGGACGCACGACAATGAGCAGTTCTTC.

The table lists this clonotype with many counts. The genes are TRBV5-1 and TRBJ2-7; 10 nucleotides match TRBD1. CDR3 size: 16 residues. Germline V CDR1 and CDR2: SGHRS, YFSETQ. V was pared by 4 bases and J by 4 bases, with 11 bases of the junction left unmatched. The CDR3 region has the DNA TGCGCCAGCAGCCTCAGTGGGGACAGGGGACTTTACGAGCAGTACTTC. This codes for CASSLSGDRGLYEQYF. Full variable domain (outside the CDR3, taken from reference TRBV5-1 and TRBJ2-7): KAGVTQTPRYLIKTRGQQVTLSCSPISGHRSVSWYQQTPGQGLQFLFEYFSETQRNKGNFPGRFSGRQFSNSRSEMNVSTLELGDSALYLCASSLSGDRGLYEQYFGPGTRLTVT.

The chain links TRBV3-1 to TRBJ1-5; a possible D gene is TRBD1 (5 bases). This CDR3 comprises 14 residues. The germline V gene encodes CDR1 LGHDT and CDR2 YNNKEL (reference sequence). V shed 1 base and J shed 8 bases, with 12 bases lying between them. The CDR3 here is CASSQGRGFEPQHF. The CDR3 DNA reads as TGTGCCAGCAGCCAAGGAAGGGGTTTTGAGCCCCAGCATTTT.

The V and J genes are TRBV3-1 and TRBJ2-2, with 16 bases lining up with TRBD2. V lost 11 bases to trimming and J lost 3 bases; unmatched junction nucleotides: 15. Germline-derived CDR1 and CDR2 are LGHDT and YNNKEL (reference sequence). The CDR3 is 19 residues long. CDR3 sequence: CAFSPSGLAGGPDTGELFF. The CDR3 DNA reads as TGTGCCTTCAGTCCCTCGGGACTAGCGGGGGGGCCTGACACCGGGGAGCTGTTTTTT.

The V call is TRBV27, the J call TRBJ2-3; unclear D gene. The ends were cut back, 6 bases at V and 6 bases at J, with 13 bases in the middle. CDR1 is MNHEY, CDR2 SMNVEV, per germline (reference sequence). The CDR3 extends over 13 amino acids. CDR3 protein: CASSMGNQDTQYF. The CDR3 bases are TGTGCCAGCAGCATGGGAAACCAGGATACGCAGTATTTT.

The sample holds many counts of this clonotype. The rearrangement joins TRBV25-1 to TRBJ2-7; D is possibly TRBD1 (6 bases). V was trimmed by 3 bases and J by 0 bases, leaving 12 bases between them. This CDR3 comprises 15 residues. The germline V gene encodes CDR1 MGHDK and CDR2 SYGVNS. CDR3 loop: CASSEGASRSYEQYF. In DNA form, the CDR3 reads TGTGCCAGCAGTGAGGGGGCTAGCCGCTCCTACGAGCAGTACTTC.

The gene calls are TRBV9 and TRBJ2-7; 9 positions agree with TRBD2. The CDR3 covers 16 residues. Germline assignment: CDR1 SGDLS and CDR2 YYNGEE. The V and J ends lost 0 bases and 6 bases, in that order; junction bases with no gene match: 10. This chain's CDR3 is CASSVEGSGRLGEQYF. Here the CDR3 DNA reads TGTGCCAGCAGCGTAGAGGGTAGCGGGAGACTCGGCGAGCAGTACTTC.

In DNA, the CDR3 is TGCAGCGTTGTGGGACTAGCGGGATACAATGAGCAGTTCTTC. It codes for CSVVGLAGYNEQFF. The V gene is TRBV29-1, the J gene TRBJ2-1, with 13 bases matching TRBD2. CDR3 length: 14 residues. The V and J ends lost 4 bases and 4 bases, in that order; junction bases with no gene match: 1. Germline CDR1 SQVTM, CDR2 ANQGSEA.

V usage is TRBV12-3 or TRBV12-4 and J usage is TRBJ2-3; D gene ambiguous. V dropped 3 bases and J dropped 2 bases, with 6 bases sitting between them. The CDR3 totals 13 residues. CDR3 DNA: TGTGCCAGCAGTTTCGGGCCCACAGATACGCAGTATTTT. As protein: CASSFGPTDTQYF.

This sequence joins TRBV27 and TRBJ2-7; D is undetermined. Germline V gives CDR1 MNHEY, CDR2 SMNVEV (reference sequence). Trimming removed 7 bases at V and 4 bases at J, with 14 bases between. There are 13 residues in the CDR3. CDR3 sequence: CASTNLPGYEQYF. DNA for the CDR3: TGTGCCAGCACCAATCTCCCCGGGTACGAGCAGTACTTC.

This clonotype was found many times. The chain couples TRBV20-1 to TRBJ1-1; no clear D. The CDR3 length is 14 residues. Germline assignment: CDR1 DFQATT and CDR2 SNEGSKA (reference sequence). V was cut by 1 base and J by 1 base, with 10 bases left in between. CDR3 bases: TGCAGTGCTAGAGCCCCGGGCGAGAACACTGAAGCTTTCTTT. Protein product: CSARAPGENTEAFF.

V is TRBV2 and J is TRBJ1-5; weak D call: TRBD1 (5 bases). Trimming cost V 6 bases and J 5 bases, with 14 bases left between them. The CDR3 length is 14 residues. In germline, CDR1 is SNHLY, CDR2 FYNNEI. The CDR3 loop is CASRTLGADQPQHF. The CDR3 DNA reads as TGTGCCAGCAGGACCCTTGGGGCCGATCAGCCCCAGCATTTT.

J is TRBJ2-7 and V is TRBV11-1; D is possibly TRBD1 (6 bases). V lost 3 bases and J lost 6, with 9 bases in between. Per the germline V gene, CDR1 is SGHAT and CDR2 is FQDESV (reference sequence). The CDR3 contains 12 residues. This CDR3 reads CASSLLGGEQYV. The CDR3 coding sequence is TGTGCCAGCAGCTTGTTAGGGGGCGAGCAGTACGTC.

A few counts support this clonotype. The chain carries TRBV7-2 and TRBJ2-2; 9 bases fit TRBD1. The V gene's germline CDR1 is SGHTA and CDR2 FQGNSA. The trim removed 8 bases at V and 6 bases at J, leaving 10 bases unmatched. The CDR3 totals 15 residues. Here the CDR3 DNA reads TGTGCCAGCCCTCCGGGACAGGGTGTCCCCGGGGAGCTGTTTTTT. It codes for CASPPGQGVPGELFF.

This clonotype came up a few times. This chain connects TRBV24-1 to TRBJ2-1, with TRBD2 matching over 9 bases. Germline CDR1 is KGHDR and CDR2 is SFDVKD. The CDR3 has 19 residues. Trimming took 2 bases from V and 0 from J; bases not matched to a gene: 10. The CDR3 loop reads CATSDSYLSSGISYNEQFF. The CDR3 nucleotides read TGTGCCACCAGTGATTCGTACCTCTCTAGCGGGATCTCCTACAATGAGCAGTTCTTC.

This clonotype has a count of ten or more. This chain links TRBV20-1 with TRBJ2-7; TRBD1 matches 7 bases. This CDR3 has 13 residues. Trimming took 4 bases from V and 7 from J; bases not matched to a gene: 10. From germline, CDR1 is DFQATT and CDR2 SNEGSKA (reference sequence). The CDR3: CSATPGTATEQYF. The CDR3 DNA reads TGCAGTGCTACCCCCGGGACAGCCACAGAGCAGTACTTC.

Points on this clonotype: An end of the junction does not agree with germline; a read error may underlie this. V usage is TRBV19 and J usage is TRBJ2-5; TRBD1 aligns across 10 bases. The length of the CDR3 is 15 residues. Germline-derived CDR1 and CDR2 are LNHDA and SQIVND (reference sequence). CDR3 protein: CTSSISGTGVETQYF. The CDR3 DNA is TGTACCAGTAGTATCTCCGGGACAGGGGTAGAGACCCAGTACTTC.

V is TRBV6-1 and J is TRBJ2-7, with D possibly called TRBD1 or TRBD2 (6 bases each). This CDR3 has 14 residues. The V end lost 4 bases, the J end lost 3 bases, and 13 bases lay between the germline ends. The germline gives CDR1 MNHNS, CDR2 SASEGT. This CDR3 reads CASSGGDTNYEQYF. The CDR3, as DNA: TGTGCCAGCAGTGGGGGGGACACCAACTACGAGCAGTACTTC.

This clonotype was observed a handful of times. This chain joins TRBV11-1 and TRBJ2-1; 7 positions match TRBD1. This CDR3 is built from 18 residues. V lost 2 bases, J lost 1 base, and 11 bases stayed unmatched. The germline gives CDR1 SGHAT, CDR2 FQDESV (reference sequence). Here the CDR3 DNA reads TGTGCCAGCAGCTTAATTGTTAGGGGGCGATGGTCCTACAATGAGCAGTTCTTC. Its protein product is CASSLIVRGRWSYNEQFF.

There are a few counts of this clonotype. The chain recombines TRBV4-1 with TRBJ2-7, with D perhaps TRBD2 (7 bases). Germline values: CDR1 MGHRA, CDR2 YSYEKL. The CDR3 is made up of 15 amino acids. V was clipped by 0 bases and J by 4 bases, with 13 bases between them. The CDR3 loop is CASSQEGGGQYEQYF. CDR3 DNA sequence: TGCGCCAGCAGCCAAGAAGGGGGGGGGCAGTACGAGCAGTACTTC.

The V gene is TRBV29-1, the J gene TRBJ1-1; no reliable D call. Per the germline V gene, CDR1 is SQVTM and CDR2 is ANQGSEA. V lost 3 bases and J lost 3, with 8 bases in between. The CDR3 totals 12 residues. This CDR3 is CSVEGGDTEAFF. In DNA, the CDR3 is TGCAGCGTTGAGGGCGGAGACACTGAAGCTTTCTTT.

At least ten counts were recorded for this clonotype. This chain joins TRBV9 and TRBJ2-7; D is uncertain. Trimming cost V 1 base and J 3 bases, with 8 bases left between them. The CDR3 extends over 13 amino acids. Germline V gene data show CDR1 as SGDLS and CDR2 as YYNGEE. This CDR3 is CASSVRPDYEQYF. CDR3 sequence (DNA): TGTGCCAGCAGCGTACGGCCCGACTACGAGCAGTACTTC. Full variable domain (remainder filled in from reference TRBV9 and TRBJ2-7): DSGVTQTPKHLITATGQRVTLRCSPRSGDLSVYWYQQSLDQGLQFLIQYYNGEERAKGNILERFSAQQFPDLHSELNLSSLELGDSALYFCASSVRPDYEQYFGPGTRLTVT.

The V gene is TRBV5-5, the J gene TRBJ1-5; D may be TRBD1 (6 bases). In germline, CDR1 is SGHKS, CDR2 YYEKEE (reference sequence). The germline V and J ends were trimmed by 0 bases and 3 bases, with 10 bases remaining between them. This CDR3 contains 15 residues. CDR3 region: CASSLVDSYNQPQHF. In nucleotides, the CDR3 is TGTGCCAGCAGCTTGGTGGACAGCTACAATCAGCCCCAGCATTTT.

The V gene is TRBV4-1, the J gene TRBJ2-7, with D tentatively TRBD1 or TRBD2 (5 bases each). V was clipped by 4 bases and J by 9 bases, with 16 bases between them. CDR3 length equals 13 residues. Looked up from germline, CDR1 is MGHRA and CDR2 is YSYEKL. The CDR3 reads CASSLWGAGGQYF. In nucleotides, the CDR3 is TGCGCCAGCAGCCTCTGGGGAGCTGGGGGGCAGTACTTC.

This clonotype was seen ten or more times. The chain joins TRBV12-3 or TRBV12-4 to TRBJ2-1, with D perhaps TRBD1 or TRBD2 (5 bases each). V lost 8 bases and J 9 bases, leaving 5 bases between the germline ends. The CDR3 has 9 residues. This CDR3 reads CASGGEQFF. For the CDR3, the DNA is TGTGCCAGCGGGGGTGAGCAGTTCTTC.